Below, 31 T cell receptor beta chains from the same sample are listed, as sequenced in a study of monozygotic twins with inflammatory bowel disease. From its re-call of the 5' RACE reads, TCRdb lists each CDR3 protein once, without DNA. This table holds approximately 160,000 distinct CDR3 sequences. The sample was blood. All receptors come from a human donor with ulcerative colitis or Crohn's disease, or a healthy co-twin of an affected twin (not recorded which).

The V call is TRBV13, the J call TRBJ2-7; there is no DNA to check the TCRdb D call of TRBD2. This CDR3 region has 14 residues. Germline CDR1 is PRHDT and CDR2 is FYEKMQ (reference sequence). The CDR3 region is CASSPQRERYEQYF.

The CDR3 loop reads CASSQLGQIYNEQFF. The V gene is TRBV14, the J gene TRBJ2-1; TCRdb reports TRBD1, a call that lacks DNA to check it against. Germline-derived CDR1 and CDR2 are SGHDN and FVKESK. This CDR3 region has 15 residues.

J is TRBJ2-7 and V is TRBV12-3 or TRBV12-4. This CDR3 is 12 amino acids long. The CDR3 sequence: CASSFLLYEQYF.

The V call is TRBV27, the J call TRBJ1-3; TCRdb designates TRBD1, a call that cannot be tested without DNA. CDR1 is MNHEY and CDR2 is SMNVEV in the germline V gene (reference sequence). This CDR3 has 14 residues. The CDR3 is CASSPWTGVDTIYF.

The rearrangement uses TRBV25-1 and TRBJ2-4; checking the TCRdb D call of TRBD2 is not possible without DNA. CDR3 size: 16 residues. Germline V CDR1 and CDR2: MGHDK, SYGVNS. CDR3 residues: CASRLGGPGGKNIQYF.

CDR3 in amino acids: CASSIREGNEQFF. V and J are TRBV19 and TRBJ2-1; TCRdb's D gene call, TRBD2, goes unchecked for lack of DNA. Germline V lookup: CDR1 LNHDA, CDR2 SQIVND (reference sequence). CDR3 length: 13 residues.

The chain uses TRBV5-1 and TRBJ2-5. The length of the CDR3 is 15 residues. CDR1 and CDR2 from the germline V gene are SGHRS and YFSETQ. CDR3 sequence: CASSLYRPIEETQYF.

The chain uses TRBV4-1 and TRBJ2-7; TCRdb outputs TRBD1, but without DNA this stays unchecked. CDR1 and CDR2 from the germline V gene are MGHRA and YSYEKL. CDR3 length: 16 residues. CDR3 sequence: CASSQEWGEENYEQYF.

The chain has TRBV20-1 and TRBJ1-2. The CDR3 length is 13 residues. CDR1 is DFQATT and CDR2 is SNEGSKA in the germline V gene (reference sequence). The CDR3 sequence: CSARDQRDYGYTF.

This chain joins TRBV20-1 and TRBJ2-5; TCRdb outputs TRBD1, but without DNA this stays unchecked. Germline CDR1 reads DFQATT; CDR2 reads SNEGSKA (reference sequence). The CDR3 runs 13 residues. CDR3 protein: CSARMTGAETQYF.

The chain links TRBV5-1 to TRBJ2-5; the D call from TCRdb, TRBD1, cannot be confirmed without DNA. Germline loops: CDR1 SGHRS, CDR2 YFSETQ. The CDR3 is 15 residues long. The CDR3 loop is CASSLEGRGQETQYF.

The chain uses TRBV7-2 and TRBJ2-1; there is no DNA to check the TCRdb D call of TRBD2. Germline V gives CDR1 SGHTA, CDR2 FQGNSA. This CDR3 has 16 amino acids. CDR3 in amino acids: CASSLTGRAVSNEQFF.

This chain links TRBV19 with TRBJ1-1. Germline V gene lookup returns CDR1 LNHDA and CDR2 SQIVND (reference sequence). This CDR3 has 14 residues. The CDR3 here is CASSIGGLNTEAFF. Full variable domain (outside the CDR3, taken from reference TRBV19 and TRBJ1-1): DGGITQSPKYLFRKEGQNVTLSCEQNLNHDAMYWYRQDPGQGLRLIYYSQIVNDFQKGDIAEGYSVSREKKESFPLTVTSAQKNPTAFYLCASSIGGLNTEAFFGQGTRLTVV.

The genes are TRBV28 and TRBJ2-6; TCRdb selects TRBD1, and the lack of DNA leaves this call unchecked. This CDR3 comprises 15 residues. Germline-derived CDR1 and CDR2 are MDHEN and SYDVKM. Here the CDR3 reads CASLKGGSGANVLTF.

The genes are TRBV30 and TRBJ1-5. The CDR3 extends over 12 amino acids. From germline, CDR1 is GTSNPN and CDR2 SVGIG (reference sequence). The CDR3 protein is CAWSASNQPQHF.

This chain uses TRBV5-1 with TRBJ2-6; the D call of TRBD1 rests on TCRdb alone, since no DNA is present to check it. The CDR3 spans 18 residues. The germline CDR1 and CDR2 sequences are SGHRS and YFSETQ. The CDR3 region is CASSTGQELNSGANVLTF.

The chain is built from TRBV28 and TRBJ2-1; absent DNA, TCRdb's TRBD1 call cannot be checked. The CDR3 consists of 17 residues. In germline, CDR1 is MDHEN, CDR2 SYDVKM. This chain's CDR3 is CASSSRVGRGSYNEQFF.

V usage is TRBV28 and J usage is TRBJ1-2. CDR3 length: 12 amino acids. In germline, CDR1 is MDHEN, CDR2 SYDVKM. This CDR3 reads CASSFIGLGYTF.

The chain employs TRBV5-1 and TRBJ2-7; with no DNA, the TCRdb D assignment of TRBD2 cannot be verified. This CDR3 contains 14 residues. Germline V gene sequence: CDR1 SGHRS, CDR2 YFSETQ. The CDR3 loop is CASSSSASPHEQYF.

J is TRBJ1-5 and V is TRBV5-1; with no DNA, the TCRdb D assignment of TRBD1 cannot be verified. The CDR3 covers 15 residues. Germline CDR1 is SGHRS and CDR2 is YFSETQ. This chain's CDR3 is CASSFEPVGGWPQHF.

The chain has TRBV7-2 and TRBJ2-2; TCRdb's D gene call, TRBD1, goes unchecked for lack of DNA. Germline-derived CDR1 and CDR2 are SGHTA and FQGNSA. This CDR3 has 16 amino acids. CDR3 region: CASSPLRTGTTGELFF.

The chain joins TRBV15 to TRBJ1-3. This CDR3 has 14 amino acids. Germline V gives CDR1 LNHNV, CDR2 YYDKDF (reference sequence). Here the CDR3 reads CATSRAGSGNTIYF.

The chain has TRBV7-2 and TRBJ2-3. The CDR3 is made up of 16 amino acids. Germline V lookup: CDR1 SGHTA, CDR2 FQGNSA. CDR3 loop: CASSLPVASSTDTQYF.

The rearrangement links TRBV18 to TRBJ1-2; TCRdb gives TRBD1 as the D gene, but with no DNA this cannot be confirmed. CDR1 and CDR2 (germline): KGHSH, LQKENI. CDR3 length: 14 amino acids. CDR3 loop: CASSPANRFLGYTF. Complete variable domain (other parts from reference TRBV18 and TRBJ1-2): NAGVMQNPRHLVRRRGQEARLRCSPMKGHSHVYWYRQLPEEGLKFMVYLQKENIIDESGMPKERFSAEFPKEGPSILRIQQVVRGDSAAYFCASSPANRFLGYTFGSGTRLTVV.

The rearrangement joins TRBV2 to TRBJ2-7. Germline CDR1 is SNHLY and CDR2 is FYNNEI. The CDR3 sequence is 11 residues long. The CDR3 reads CASSEGVEQYF.

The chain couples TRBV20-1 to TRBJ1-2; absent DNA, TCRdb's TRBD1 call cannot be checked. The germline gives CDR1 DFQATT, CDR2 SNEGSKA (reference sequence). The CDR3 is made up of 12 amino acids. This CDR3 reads CSARSQDYGYTF.

The CDR3 protein is CASSLEGQKTPMSSYEQYF. This rearrangement joins TRBV5-1 to TRBJ2-7; TCRdb calls TRBD1, which cannot be checked without DNA. The CDR3 runs 19 residues. Germline CDR1 and CDR2: SGHRS and YFSETQ.

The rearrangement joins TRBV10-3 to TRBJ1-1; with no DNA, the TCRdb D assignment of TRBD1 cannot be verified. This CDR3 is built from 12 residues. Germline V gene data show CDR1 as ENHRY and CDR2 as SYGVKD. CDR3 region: CAISQETGGTFF.

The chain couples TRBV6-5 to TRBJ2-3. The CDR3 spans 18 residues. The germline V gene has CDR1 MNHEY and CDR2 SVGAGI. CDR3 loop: CASSYGGIADSPTDTQYF.

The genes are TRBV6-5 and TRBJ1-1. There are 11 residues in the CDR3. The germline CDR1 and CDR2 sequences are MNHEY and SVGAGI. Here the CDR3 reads CASRDNTEAFF.

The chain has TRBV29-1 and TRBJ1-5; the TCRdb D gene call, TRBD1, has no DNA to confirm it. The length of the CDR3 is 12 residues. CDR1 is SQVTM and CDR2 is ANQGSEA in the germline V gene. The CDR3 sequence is CSVGDGNQPQHF.